Below are 15 T cell receptor beta chains sequenced from a single sample in a study of blood T cell repertoires in COVID-19. Using immunoSEQ multiplex PCR, the repertoire was profiled, and TCRdb retains in-frame clones only, with some absent. The table includes a few hundred thousand clones, roughly nine tenths detected once. Sequenced input: PBMCs or T cells enriched from blood (not recorded which). These receptors all come from a woman between 40 and 55 years old who had been exposed to COVID-19.

V is TRBV7-3 and J is TRBJ2-7, with D unresolved. Germline values: CDR1 SGHTA, CDR2 FQGTGA. This CDR3 is 11 amino acids long. V was shortened by 5 bases and J by 4 bases, with 6 bases between the two germline ends. The CDR3 bases are TGTGCCAGCAGCACGGTATACGAGCAGTACTTC. Translated: CASSTVYEQYF.

This clone was found a few times. The gene calls are TRBV5-1 and TRBJ1-2; D is unresolved. This CDR3 is 15 amino acids long. V lost 2 bases, J lost 2 bases, and 13 bases lay in between. The germline V gene encodes CDR1 SGHRS and CDR2 YFSETQ. CDR3 in amino acids: CASSFHFDLNYGYTF. The CDR3 DNA reads TGCGCCAGCAGCTTCCATTTCGACTTAAACTATGGCTACACCTTC.

This clone was observed once. The chain carries TRBV5-1 and TRBJ1-2; TRBD1 agrees at 8 bases. The CDR3 has 16 residues. V was pared by 1 base and J by 3 bases, with 8 bases of the junction left unmatched. CDR1 SGHRS and CDR2 YFSETQ come from the germline V gene. In DNA form, the CDR3 reads TGCGCCAGCAGCTTGTCCCAGGGGGCCGCTTACTATGGCTACACCTTC. Its translation is CASSLSQGAAYYGYTF.

This sequence joins TRBV30 and TRBJ1-3; possibly TRBD1 for D (5 bases). Germline V gene lookup returns CDR1 GTSNPN and CDR2 SVGIG (reference sequence). Deletions cut 8 bases from V and 0 bases from J, with 11 bases between. This CDR3 is built from 13 residues. CDR3 sequence: CAGSDSSGNTIYF. Written as DNA, the CDR3 is TGTGCCGGATCCGACAGCTCTGGAAACACCATATATTTT.

This clone appeared a single time. An end of the junction does not agree with germline; a read error may underlie this. DNA of the CDR3: TGTGCCACCAGTGATTCACCGGGCAGGGTCCCCCTCTTC. Translating it yields CATSDSPGRVPLF. The chain employs TRBV24-1 and TRBJ2-1; D is possibly TRBD1 (5 bases). Germline values: CDR1 KGHDR, CDR2 SFDVKD. The CDR3 extends over 13 amino acids.

CDR3 DNA sequence: TGTGCCAGCAGCCTAAAAATCGGGCTGTTTTTT. Amino acid sequence: CASSLKIGLFF. This sequence joins TRBV11-3 and TRBJ2-2; D not resolved. V was clipped by 5 bases and J by 13 bases, with 11 bases between them. The CDR3 spans 11 residues. Germline V CDR1 and CDR2: SGHNT, YENEEA.

The chain carries TRBV7-6 and TRBJ2-1; 8 bases agree with TRBD2. The germline gives CDR1 SGHVS, CDR2 FNYEAQ. The CDR3 is made up of 19 amino acids. With V trimmed by 2 bases and J by 5 bases, 17 bases remained unmatched. CDR3 amino acids: CASSLSRGLDGLFDNEQFF. CDR3 DNA: TGTGCCAGCAGCTTATCCCGGGGACTAGACGGCCTTTTTGACAATGAGCAGTTCTTC.

The V gene is TRBV6-5, the J gene TRBJ1-4, with D unclear. The CDR3 spans 14 residues. V lost 7 bases and J 6 bases, leaving 15 bases between the germline ends. Germline assignment: CDR1 MNHEY and CDR2 SVGAGI. The CDR3 protein is CASTPTRVDEKLFF. Here the CDR3 DNA reads TGTGCCAGCACTCCGACCCGGGTGGATGAAAAACTGTTTTTT.

The chain is built from TRBV6-5 and TRBJ1-1, with TRBD1 matching over 8 bases. Germline CDR1 MNHEY, CDR2 SVGAGI. Trimming at V came to 0 bases and at J to 4 bases, leaving 7 bases not matched to a gene. CDR3 length: 16 residues. Written as DNA, the CDR3 is TGTGCCAGCAGTTACTCCACGGACAGGGTTGTCACTGAAGCTTTCTTT. This encodes CASSYSTDRVVTEAFF.

The chain is built from TRBV2 and TRBJ2-3, with D perhaps TRBD1 (5 bases). The V end was cut by 2 bases, the J end by 12 bases, with 12 bases between. The CDR3 loop spans 12 amino acids. Germline V gene lookup returns CDR1 SNHLY and CDR2 FYNNEI. CDR3 amino acids: CASSELRVPQYF. DNA for the CDR3: TGTGCCAGCAGTGAACTCAGGGTTCCCCAGTATTTT.

The chain links TRBV5-1 to TRBJ1-1; D remains unclear. V dropped 3 bases and J dropped 0 bases, with 9 bases sitting between them. There are 14 residues in the CDR3. Germline V gene sequence: CDR1 SGHRS, CDR2 YFSETQ. CDR3 sequence reads: CASSSQVMNTEAFF. The CDR3 region has the DNA TGCGCCAGCAGCTCGCAGGTTATGAACACTGAAGCTTTCTTT.

The rearrangement links TRBV7-2 to TRBJ1-1, with a tentative D call TRBD1 (5 bases). Trimming took off 3 bases at V and 5 bases at J, with 13 bases between the two ends. The CDR3 is made up of 14 amino acids. Per the germline V gene, CDR1 is SGHTA and CDR2 is FQGNSA. The CDR3 DNA is TGTGCCAGCAGCTTGTCAGGGCCAGAAACTGAAGCTTTCTTT. It specifies CASSLSGPETEAFF.

The chain links TRBV7-2 to TRBJ2-1; TRBD2 aligns across 9 bases. This CDR3 is 17 amino acids long. The germline gives CDR1 SGHTA, CDR2 FQGNSA. The J segment lost 0 bases and the V segment lost 2 bases, leaving 5 bases of the junction unmatched. The CDR3 region has the DNA TGTGCCAGCAGCTTAAGGGCGGGGGGGCCCTCCTACAATGAGCAGTTCTTC. It specifies CASSLRAGGPSYNEQFF.

The chain joins TRBV11-2 to TRBJ1-6, with TRBD1 identical over 7 bases. The CDR3 spans 16 residues. V lost 4 bases and J lost 9; bases outside the gene matches: 12. Germline V gives CDR1 SGHAT, CDR2 FQNNGV. Here the CDR3 DNA reads TGTGCCAGCAGCTCCTCCCAGAGGGGGCTCTCTTCACCCCTCCACTTT. Its translation: CASSSSQRGLSSPLHF.

V is TRBV9 and J is TRBJ2-5; 12 bases align to TRBD2. The length of the CDR3 is 16 residues. Germline loops: CDR1 SGDLS, CDR2 YYNGEE. The J segment lost 5 bases and the V segment lost 3 bases, leaving 8 bases of the junction unmatched. CDR3 sequence: CASSATSGGLGETQYF. Written as DNA, the CDR3 is TGTGCCAGCAGCGCGACTAGCGGGGGTTTAGGGGAGACCCAGTACTTC.